This TCR beta chain was sequenced for a study of CXCR3-negative and CXCR3-positive naive CD8 T cells. Germline V gene data show CDR1 as MDHEN and CDR2 as SYDVKM. This CDR3 is built from 12 residues. cDNA libraries for TRB were generated by 5' RACE incorporating UMI labels. TCRdb re-called the 5' RACE reads; every CDR3 protein appears as one record, without DNA. The data show some 130,000 distinct CDR3 sequences, and the top ten clones hold over 0.35%. About this clonotype itself: Its antigen is currently unknown.

General study points: TRB CDR3s of CXCR3-positive naive cells were more hydrophobic than those of CXCR3-negative naive cells.

The sequenced sample consisted of naive CXCR3+ CD8+ T cells from blood. Stated subset: CD45RO-CCR7+CD27+CD95- naive CD8+ T cells expressing CXCR3 (TNR3+). The genes are TRBV28 and TRBJ2-5; the TRBD2 assignment by TCRdb is unverifiable without DNA. The TCR was taken from a human donor in good health. Some clones in this sample may be carry-over from other donors' samples. CDR3: CASSGPIGTQYF.